This TCR beta chain was identified in a study of shared clonotypes between healthy human individuals. CDR1 is MRHNA and CDR2 is SNTAGT in the germline V gene. The CDR3 loop spans 15 amino acids. The V gene end was trimmed by 0 bases and the J gene end by 3 bases; junction bases not matched to a gene: 1. This table comes from immunoSEQ multiplex PCR, and its TCRdb copy is limited to in-frame clones, with some not included. The table shows about 2.4 million clones, with 93% occurring only once. Sequenced input: naive CD4+ T cells from PBMCs. Subset noted: CD45RA+ positively selected. The chain links TRBV6-4 to TRBJ2-1, with 8 bases that match TRBD2. The clonotype comes from a man in his late teens or twenties in good health. Some clones in this sample may be carry-over from other donors' samples. Here the CDR3 DNA reads TGTGCCAGCAGTGACTCCAGCGGGAGCTACAATGAGCAGTTCTTC. As protein: CASSDSSGSYNEQFF.